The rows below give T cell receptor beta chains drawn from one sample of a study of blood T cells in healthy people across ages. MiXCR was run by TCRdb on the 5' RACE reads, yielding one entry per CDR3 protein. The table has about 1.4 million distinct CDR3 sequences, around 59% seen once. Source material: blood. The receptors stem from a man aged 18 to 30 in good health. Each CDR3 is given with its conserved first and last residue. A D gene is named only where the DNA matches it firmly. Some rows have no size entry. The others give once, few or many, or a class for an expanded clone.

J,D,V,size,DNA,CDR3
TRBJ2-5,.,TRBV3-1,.,TGTGCCAGCAGCCCTTCCCCCCCAGGGACCCAGTACTTC,CASSPSPPGTQYF
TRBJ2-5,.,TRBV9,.,TGTGCCAGCAGCGTAACACTTTCGAACCAAGAGACCCAGTACTTC,CASSVTLSNQETQYF
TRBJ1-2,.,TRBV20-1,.,TGCAGTGCTAGAGGCTCCAGGGGCCCTGGGGGCGGCTACACCTTC,CSARGSRGPGGGYTF
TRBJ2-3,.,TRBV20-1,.,TGCAGTGCTAGCGCGAACACAGATACGCAGTATTTT,CSASANTDTQYF
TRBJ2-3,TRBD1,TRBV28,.,TGTGCCAGCAGTTTCCGGGACAGGGGACGTCATACGCAGTATTTT,CASSFRDRGRHTQYF
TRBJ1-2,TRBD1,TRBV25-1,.,TGTGCCAGCAGTGCCTCCGGGACAGGGAACTATGGCTACACCTTC,CASSASGTGNYGYTF
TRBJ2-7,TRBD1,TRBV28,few,TGTGCCAGCACTAGACAGGGTAGCTCCTACGAGCAGTACTTC,CASTRQGSSYEQYF
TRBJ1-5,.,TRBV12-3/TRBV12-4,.,TGTGCCAGCAGTCCGTATGGGGAGTATAGCAATCAGCCCCAGCATTTT,CASSPYGEYSNQPQHF
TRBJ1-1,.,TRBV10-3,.,TGTGCCATCAGTGCGGTAGGAGGGGTGAGCGGGAACACTGAAGCTTTCTTT,CAISAVGGVSGNTEAFF
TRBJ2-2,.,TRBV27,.,TGTGCCAGCAGTTTAACCGGATCAGGCGGGGAGCTGTTTTTT,CASSLTGSGGELFF
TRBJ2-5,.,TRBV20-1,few,TGCAGTGCTAGACTTTCCGGGACCCCAGCCGAGACCCAGTACTTC,CSARLSGTPAETQYF
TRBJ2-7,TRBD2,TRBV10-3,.,TGTGCCACCCGAAGCGGGGGGTTTTCCTACGAGCAGTACTTC,CATRSGGFSYEQYF
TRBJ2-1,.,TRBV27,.,TGTGCCAGCAGTTTAGGGGGGACCACAATGGGCAATGAGCAGTTCTTC,CASSLGGTTMGNEQFF
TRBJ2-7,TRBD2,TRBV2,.,TGTGCCAGCAGTGAACGGGAGGGCCTCTACGAGCAGTACTTC,CASSEREGLYEQYF
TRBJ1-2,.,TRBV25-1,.,TGTGCCAGCAGTGACAGGGGCTACACCTTC,CASSDRGYTF
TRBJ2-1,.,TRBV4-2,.,TGTGCCAGCAGCCAAGATAAAGCGGGCGCTTACAATGAGCAGTTCTTC,CASSQDKAGAYNEQFF
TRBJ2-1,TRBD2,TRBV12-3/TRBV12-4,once,TGTGCCAGCAAACTCGGGGGGACCGGTTACAATGAGCAGTTCTTC,CASKLGGTGYNEQFF
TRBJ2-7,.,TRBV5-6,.,TGTGCCAGCAGCTTGGTTGGTCCATTCTCCTACGAGCAGTACTTC,CASSLVGPFSYEQYF
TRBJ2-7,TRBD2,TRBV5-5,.,TGTGCCAGCAGCTGGGGAGGGACTAGTAGTGAGCAGTACTTC,CASSWGGTSSEQYF
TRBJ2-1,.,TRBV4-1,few,TGCGCCAGCAGCCAAACCTCGGTGGCGTACAATGAGCAGTTCTTC,CASSQTSVAYNEQFF
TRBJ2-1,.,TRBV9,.,TGTGCCAGCAGCGTAGACCATTATGAGCAGTTCTTC,CASSVDHYEQFF
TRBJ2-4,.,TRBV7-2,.,TGTGCCAGCCGCTTATCGAGACGAATGGGGGTTCAGTACTTC,CASRLSRRMGVQYF
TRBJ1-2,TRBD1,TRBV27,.,TGTGCCAGCAGGGAACTGGGACAGTTCTATGGCTACACCTTC,CASRELGQFYGYTF
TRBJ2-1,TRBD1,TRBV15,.,TGTGCCACCAGCAGAGATCAATTTGGGGACAGGGCCTACAATGAGCAGTTCTTC,CATSRDQFGDRAYNEQFF
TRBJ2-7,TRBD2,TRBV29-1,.,TGCAGCGTTGAAGGGGCTAGCGGGAGTTACGAGCAGTACTTC,CSVEGASGSYEQYF
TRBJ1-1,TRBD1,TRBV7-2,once,TGTGCCAGCAGCACGACAGGGCGTGGTGGAGCTTTCTTT,CASSTTGRGGAFF
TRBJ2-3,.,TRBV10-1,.,TGCGCCAGCAGTGGGGGGTTCGGGGGACGCACAGATACGCAGTATTTT,CASSGGFGGRTDTQYF
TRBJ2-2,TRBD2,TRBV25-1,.,TGTGCCAACAGTGAATTGGGTAGCGGGGACACCGGGGAGCTGTTTTTT,CANSELGSGDTGELFF
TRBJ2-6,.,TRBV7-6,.,TGTGCCAGCAACCCCACAGGGGGGGCCAACGTCCTGACTTTC,CASNPTGGANVLTF
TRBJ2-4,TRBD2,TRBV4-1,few,TGCGCCAGCAGCCAAGAGGGGGGGGTAAACATTCAGTACTTC,CASSQEGGVNIQYF
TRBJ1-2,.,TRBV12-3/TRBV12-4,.,TGTGCCAGCAGGGAGGGAGGAGCAGCCTATGGCTACACCTTC,CASREGGAAYGYTF